This TCR beta chain is drawn from a study of spatial heterogeneity in lung cancer. Findings of the study overall: Expanded tumor TCRs that were ubiquitous appeared in blood more at resection than follow-up.

This CDR3 spans 17 amino acids. The V gene's germline CDR1 is LGHNA and CDR2 YNFKEQ. The V gene end was trimmed by 4 bases and the J gene end by 6 bases; junction bases not matched to a gene: 12. Time point given: sample taken at primary tumor resection. No cells were sorted before sequencing. The whole RNA sequenced was extracted from tumor, nontumor lung or frozen PBMC. The donors were 55 to 80 patients with non-small cell lung cancer that was early-stage and untreated. This clonotype was observed at least ten times. Its target is unknown. The presence of a unique molecular identifier marked each TCR cDNA molecule. Each CDR3 protein gets one entry after TCRdb re-called the 5' RACE reads with MiXCR. The sample lists tens of thousands of distinct CDR3 sequences; about 14% were seen once.

The receptor was isolated from a male donor with early-stage non-small cell lung cancer. The sample was PBMCs, taken at surgery. V and J are TRBV4-2 and TRBJ2-7; 13 bases are shared with TRBD2. CDR3 nucleotide sequence: TGTGCCAGCAGCCCGGGACTAGCGGGACTCTCGAGTTCCGAGCAGTACTTC. Translation: CASSPGLAGLSSSEQYF.